These 24 T cell receptor beta chains originate from one sample sequenced in a study of regulatory T cells in long-lasting Graves disease. Time point indicated: newly diagnosed GD, antithyroid drugs for less than 3 months. The TCR library used RNA extracted from PBMCs. Sequencing libraries for TCR beta were prepared with iRepertoire HTBI primers and Arm-PCR of CDR3 regions. TCRdb reanalysed the multiplex PCR reads using MiXCR and keeps one entry per CDR3 protein. The table has some 320,000 distinct CDR3 sequences, under 20% seen once; the top ten hold around 36%. The sequencing here drew on peripheral blood mononuclear cells (PBMCs), taken at new diagnosis, from a patient treated with antithyroid drugs. The receptors derive from a female donor with Graves disease.

This clonotype has ten or more counts. The chain uses TRBV6-1 and TRBJ2-7; 7 nucleotides align to TRBD1. V dropped 6 bases and J dropped 2; count of bases not matched to a gene: 4. CDR3 size: 13 residues. Germline CDR1 and CDR2: MNHNS and SASEGT. The CDR3 is CASRQGPTYEQYF. DNA for the CDR3: TGTGCCAGCAGACAGGGGCCCACCTACGAGCAGTACTTC.

This clonotype was seen a few times. A read error may account for a junction end that differs from germline. This chain uses TRBV20-1 with TRBJ2-7; 8 bases match TRBD2. This CDR3 is built from 15 residues. CDR1 and CDR2 from the germline V gene are DFQATT and SNEGSKA (reference sequence). CDR3 sequence: CSARDVAGYSYDQYF. The CDR3 DNA sequence: TGCAGTGCTAGGGACGTAGCGGGATACTCCTACGATCAGTACTTC.

V is TRBV29-1 and J is TRBJ2-5; 9 bases are a match to TRBD2. Germline V lookup: CDR1 SQVTM, CDR2 ANQGSEA. J lost 5 bases, V lost 2 bases, and 6 bases had no gene match. The CDR3 totals 14 residues. CDR3 in DNA: TGCAGCGTTGAAATGGCGGGAGGGGTGGAGACCCAGTACTTC. Translated: CSVEMAGGVETQYF.

This clonotype was seen many times. The chain is built from TRBV27 and TRBJ2-1; TRBD1 matches at 7 bases. The germline V gene has CDR1 MNHEY and CDR2 SMNVEV (reference sequence). The CDR3 runs to 13 residues. J lost 6 bases, V lost 4 bases, and 3 bases had no gene match. CDR3 residues: CASSWGQLNEQFF. The CDR3 coding sequence is TGTGCCAGCAGTTGGGGACAGCTCAATGAGCAGTTCTTC.

This clonotype was seen only a few times. The chain recombines TRBV6-1 with TRBJ2-4; no reliable D call. The CDR3 contains 13 residues. Germline V lookup: CDR1 MNHNS, CDR2 SASEGT. V shed 4 bases and J shed 1 base, with 5 bases lying between them. The CDR3 region is CASSVGAKNIQYF. DNA of the CDR3: TGTGCCAGCAGTGTCGGGGCCAAAAACATTCAGTACTTC.

This clonotype was counted many times. The chain uses TRBV11-2 and TRBJ2-7, with a weak D call TRBD1 (6 bases). Germline loops: CDR1 SGHAT, CDR2 FQNNGV. Between the trimmed V and J ends, which lost 1 base and 2 bases, there was a span of 12 bases. This CDR3 region has 15 residues. CDR3 residues: CASSLAGTPTYEQYF. CDR3 DNA sequence: TGTGCCAGCAGCTTAGCCGGGACACCAACCTACGAGCAGTACTTC.

This clonotype was observed at least ten times. This chain uses TRBV12-3 or TRBV12-4 with TRBJ1-2; the D is unclear. CDR3 length equals 16 residues. V was pared by 3 bases and J by 8 bases, with 22 bases between. This CDR3 reads CASSFLPRPLHEGYTF. CDR3 DNA: TGTGCCAGCAGTTTTCTCCCCAGGCCGCTACATGAGGGCTACACCTTC.

This clonotype was detected ten times or more. This chain uses TRBV12-3 or TRBV12-4 with TRBJ2-5; D is perhaps TRBD2 (6 bases). The V end lost 3 bases, the J end lost 7 bases, and 12 bases lay between the germline ends. The CDR3 covers 13 residues. CDR3 amino acids: CASSFGGGATQYF. The CDR3 region has the DNA TGTGCCAGCAGTTTTGGGGGAGGCGCGACCCAGTACTTC.

V and J are TRBV6-2 or TRBV6-3 and TRBJ1-1; TRBD1 might be the D (6 bases). The CDR3 loop spans 16 amino acids. Germline CDR1 is MNHEY and CDR2 is SVGEGT. The ends were cut back, 6 bases at V and 1 base at J, with 18 bases in the middle. CDR3 residues: CASRGGPRGGNTEAFF. The CDR3 nucleotides are TGTGCCAGCAGGGGGGGGCCCCGGGGGGGGAACACTGAAGCTTTCTTT.

The chain has TRBV29-1 and TRBJ1-6; D call uncertain. CDR1 is SQVTM, CDR2 ANQGSEA, per germline. V lost 7 bases, J lost 5 bases, and 12 bases lay in between. CDR3 length equals 13 residues. The CDR3 DNA follows: TGCAGCGCCGTCGACAACGATAATTCACCCCTCCACTTT. It translates to CSAVDNDNSPLHF.

Many counts were recorded for this clonotype. The J gene is TRBJ2-1, the V gene TRBV30; D remains unclear. The CDR3 extends over 12 amino acids. V lost 1 base to trimming and J lost 3 bases, with 4 bases between them. From germline, CDR1 is GTSNPN and CDR2 SVGIG (reference sequence). CDR3 DNA sequence: TGTGCCTGGAGTGCCAGCTACAATGAGCAGTTCTTC. It is translated as CAWSASYNEQFF. The complete variable domain, with remaining parts taken from reference TRBV30 and TRBJ2-1, reads SQTIHQWPATLVQPVGSPLSLECTVEGTSNPNLYWYRQAAGRGLQLLFYSVGIGQISSEVPQNLSASRPQDRQFILSSKKLLLSDSGFYLCAWSASYNEQFFGPGTRLTVL.

This chain joins TRBV10-1 and TRBJ2-3; the D is unclear. The CDR3 contains 13 residues. Trimming took off 1 base at V and 2 bases at J, with 4 bases between the two ends. Germline V gene lookup returns CDR1 WNHNN and CDR2 SYGVQD (reference sequence). The DNA for the CDR3 is TGCGCCAGCAGTGAGTGGACCACAGATACGCAGTATTTT. This sequence encodes CASSEWTTDTQYF.

This clonotype was counted many times. J is TRBJ2-5 and V is TRBV2, with a tentative D call TRBD2 (6 bases). V lost 6 bases, J lost 13 bases, and 27 bases lay in between. This CDR3 region has 15 residues. Germline-derived CDR1 and CDR2 are SNHLY and FYNNEI. The CDR3 region is CASRFLSLAYGRRYF. The CDR3 DNA sequence: TGTGCCAGCAGGTTTTTGTCACTAGCTTACGGTCGTCGGTACTTC.

This clonotype was picked up many times. The chain combines TRBV28 with TRBJ2-7, with 7 bases that match TRBD2. The CDR3 loop spans 13 amino acids. Germline lookup yields CDR1 MDHEN and CDR2 SYDVKM. V lost 8 bases, J lost 3 bases, and 7 bases stayed unmatched. The CDR3, as DNA: TGTGCCAGCGGCGGGAGCCACGACTACGAGCAGTACTTC. Translation: CASGGSHDYEQYF.

This clonotype was observed a handful of times. The chain has TRBV28 and TRBJ2-7, with TRBD1 identical over 10 bases. J gave up 4 bases and V 4 bases, and 19 bases lay outside the gene matches. The CDR3 sequence is 19 residues long. Germline V CDR1 and CDR2: MDHEN, SYDVKM. CDR3 sequence: CASSSPPPHPGQGRYEQYF. The CDR3 nucleotides read TGTGCCAGCAGTTCCCCCCCCCCCCACCCGGGACAGGGGAGGTACGAGCAGTACTTC.

This clonotype was recorded at least ten times. This chain uses TRBV28 with TRBJ2-7; D is perhaps TRBD2 (5 bases). This CDR3 has 15 residues. Germline V gene data show CDR1 as MDHEN and CDR2 as SYDVKM. Trimming cost V 1 base and J 3 bases, with 13 bases left between them. CDR3 sequence (DNA): TGTGCCAGCAGTTTATTTCGGGGATCCTTCTACGAGCAGTACTTC. Translated: CASSLFRGSFYEQYF. Based on the CDR3 plus reference TRBV28 and TRBJ2-7, the full variable domain is DVKVTQSSRYLVKRTGEKVFLECVQDMDHENMFWYRQDPGLGLRLIYFSYDVKMKEKGDIPEGYSVSREKKERFSLILESASTNQTSMYLCASSLFRGSFYEQYFGPGTRLTVT.

This clonotype was observed at least ten times. The V gene is TRBV27, the J gene TRBJ1-1; no firm D call. Germline V gene data show CDR1 as MNHEY and CDR2 as SMNVEV (reference sequence). The CDR3 contains 17 residues. Trimming removed 5 bases from V and 1 base from J, with 20 bases in between. In DNA, the CDR3 is TGTGCCAGCAGTCGAAGCCCGGCCCTCACGCCGAACACTGAAGCTTTCTTT. Its translation: CASSRSPALTPNTEAFF.

The count of this clonotype is one. V usage is TRBV27 and J usage is TRBJ2-1; D gene uncertain. V lost 4 bases and J 10 bases, leaving 11 bases between the germline ends. Germline V gene lookup returns CDR1 MNHEY and CDR2 SMNVEV (reference sequence). The length of the CDR3 is 12 residues. CDR3 sequence (DNA): TGTGCCAGCAGTTCGAACATGGACGAGCAGTTCTTC. Protein sequence: CASSSNMDEQFF.

This clonotype was recorded many times. The chain recombines TRBV27 with TRBJ2-1, with TRBD2 matching over 7 bases. Trimming took 5 bases from V and 4 from J; bases not matched to a gene: 11. Germline V CDR1 and CDR2: MNHEY, SMNVEV (reference sequence). CDR3 length: 16 amino acids. The CDR3 nucleotides are TGTGCCAGCAGTCTGGCCAGCGGGACCCCTTACAATGAGCAGTTCTTC. This sequence encodes CASSLASGTPYNEQFF.

The CDR3 DNA follows: TGTGCCAGCAGGCCGACAGCCGCGGGCTCTGGAAACACCATATATTTT. As protein: CASRPTAAGSGNTIYF. The chain couples TRBV12-3 or TRBV12-4 to TRBJ1-3; D might be TRBD1 (5 bases). The germline V and J ends were trimmed by 6 bases and 0 bases, with 15 bases remaining between them. The CDR3 has 16 residues.

This clonotype came up once. The chain joins TRBV12-3 or TRBV12-4 to TRBJ2-7, with 7 positions matching TRBD2. CDR3 size: 14 residues. Trimming cost V 6 bases and J 1 base; bases outside gene matches: 6. The CDR3 sequence: CASRPAGPSYEQYF. Here the CDR3 DNA reads TGTGCCAGCAGACCAGCGGGACCGTCCTACGAGCAGTACTTC.

A word on this clonotype: A read error likely explains this, since a far larger clone differs by one base. The chain recombines TRBV6-1 with TRBJ1-2, with 8 bases aligning to TRBD1. This CDR3 is built from 17 residues. The trim removed 3 bases at V and 4 bases at J, leaving 13 bases unmatched. From germline, CDR1 is MNHNS and CDR2 SASEGT. The CDR3 sequence is CASSDLFPGTGTYGYTF. The CDR3 nucleotides are TGTGCCAGCAGTGACCTGTTCCCCGGGACAGGCACCTATGGCTACACCTTC.

This clonotype was seen many times. J is TRBJ2-7 and V is TRBV20-1, with 10 bases that match TRBD2. Trimming removed 6 bases from V and 5 bases from J; junction bases left unmatched: 7. Germline values: CDR1 DFQATT, CDR2 SNEGSKA (reference sequence). This CDR3 spans 13 amino acids. The CDR3 protein is CSASGTSADEQYF. The CDR3 nucleotides are TGCAGTGCATCCGGGACTAGCGCGGACGAGCAGTACTTC.

This clonotype was counted ten times or more. V gene TRBV2 combines with J gene TRBJ1-4, with TRBD1 as a possible D gene (5 bases). Between the trimmed V and J ends, which lost 7 bases and 7 bases, there was a span of 16 bases. CDR3 length equals 14 residues. Germline V gene sequence: CDR1 SNHLY, CDR2 FYNNEI. The CDR3 sequence: CASNSGGGGEKLFF. CDR3 in DNA: TGTGCCAGCAACTCGGGGGGGGGAGGTGAAAAACTGTTTTTT.